What follows are 9 T cell receptor beta chains derived from one specimen sequenced in a study of blood T cell repertoires in COVID-19 (dated by TCRdb to about 2020). Libraries were built with the immunoSEQ multiplex PCR assay. This immuneACCESS table, as held by TCRdb, lists in-frame sequences with V and J called but not all clones. Of the missing ones, under half trace to an unresolved V gene in checked studies; the others have no known cause. In this sample the table shows 35,000 to 45,000 clones, about 90% of which occur a single time. The ten largest clones take up 9.2% of the sample. Sequencing used peripheral blood. These TCRs come from a man aged 50-59 years with active COVID-19.

The rearrangement uses TRBV4-2 and TRBJ1-3; D is unclear. The CDR3 has 14 amino acids. CDR1 and CDR2 (germline): LGHNA, YNFKEQ. The V end lost 0 bases, the J end lost 1 base, and 4 bases lay between the germline ends. CDR3 sequence reads: CASSQESSGNTIYF. The CDR3 bases are TGTGCCAGCAGCCAAGAATCATCTGGAAACACCATATATTTT.

The sample holds one count of this clone. The J gene is TRBJ2-3, the V gene TRBV6-1; 7 positions match TRBD1. The germline V gene encodes CDR1 MNHNS and CDR2 SASEGT. The V segment lost 3 bases and the J segment 0 bases; nucleotides outside the gene matches: 3. The CDR3 is 15 amino acids. The CDR3 bases are TGTGCCAGCAGTGACCGGGACAGCAGCACAGATACGCAGTATTTT. Its protein is CASSDRDSSTDTQYF.

This chain uses TRBV4-2 with TRBJ1-2; a weak D match, TRBD1 (5 bases). The V end lost 3 bases, the J end lost 4 bases, and 12 bases lay between the germline ends. Germline lookup yields CDR1 LGHNA and CDR2 YNFKEQ. The CDR3 has 14 residues. In nucleotides, the CDR3 is TGTGCCAGCAGCCAGGTTGACAGCCCCTATGGCTACACCTTC. The encoded protein is CASSQVDSPYGYTF.

V and J are TRBV28 and TRBJ2-7; tentatively, D is TRBD2 (6 bases). Germline V CDR1 and CDR2: MDHEN, SYDVKM. The CDR3 has 17 amino acids. Between the trimmed V and J ends, which lost 4 bases and 3 bases, there was a span of 22 bases. The CDR3 coding sequence is TGTGCCAGCAGTTCTCCCCCCCCGGGACCGGGGGACTACGAGCAGTACTTC. Translated: CASSSPPPGPGDYEQYF.

V gene TRBV7-2 combines with J gene TRBJ2-3; the D gene is possibly TRBD2 (5 bases). The V gene lost 3 bases and the J gene lost 0 bases, with 10 bases spanning the gap. The CDR3 has 15 amino acids. CDR1 SGHTA and CDR2 FQGNSA come from the germline V gene. CDR3 nucleotides: TGTGCCAGCAGCTTCAGCGGATCTAGCACAGATACGCAGTATTTT. Translating it yields CASSFSGSSTDTQYF.

This chain uses TRBV28 with TRBJ2-7; the D gene is possibly TRBD1 (5 bases). CDR3 length equals 13 residues. The V end was cut by 4 bases, the J end by 3 bases, with 10 bases between. The V gene's germline CDR1 is MDHEN and CDR2 SYDVKM. CDR3 protein: CASSSGPLYEQYF. In nucleotides, the CDR3 is TGTGCCAGCAGTTCAGGGCCCCTCTACGAGCAGTACTTC.

The CDR3 spells CASSQVGTGGNYGYTF. The CDR3 region has the DNA TGCGCCAGCAGCCAAGTAGGGACAGGGGGGAACTATGGCTACACCTTC. V usage is TRBV4-1 and J usage is TRBJ1-2, with 11 bases fitting TRBD1. The CDR3 spans 16 residues. Trimming at V came to 1 base and at J to 2 bases, leaving 3 bases not matched to a gene. CDR1 is MGHRA and CDR2 is YSYEKL in the germline V gene.

The chain combines TRBV27 with TRBJ1-1, with 8 positions matching TRBD1. Germline V gene data show CDR1 as MNHEY and CDR2 as SMNVEV (reference sequence). Trimming took 6 bases from V and 5 from J; bases not matched to a gene: 5. The CDR3 loop spans 13 amino acids. DNA of the CDR3: TGTGCCAGCAGGATACAGGGGGGAACTGAAGCTTTCTTT. Encoded protein: CASRIQGGTEAFF.

The chain is built from TRBV24-1 and TRBJ2-3, with 12 bases that match TRBD1. The CDR3 is 15 residues long. The germline V gene has CDR1 KGHDR and CDR2 SFDVKD. The junction had 6 bases not matched to a gene; V was cut back by 9 bases and J by 3 bases. The CDR3 DNA reads TGTGCCACCGCAGGGACAGGGGGCAGGACAGATACGCAGTATTTT. Its protein is CATAGTGGRTDTQYF.